The rows below give T cell receptor beta chains drawn from one sample of a study of T cells in narcolepsy. Generated by immunoSEQ multiplex PCR, the TCRdb table keeps only in-frame clones and is missing some. The sample records approximately 40,000 clones, about nine tenths being singletons. Input material: CD45RA- memory CD4+ T cells from PBMCs. These receptors originate from a human donor with narcolepsy. CDR3s include the opening cysteine and the closing phenylalanine or tryptophan. D genes are given only for firm matches. Clone sizes are given selectively: once, few, many, or a class where the clone is expanded.

NA	TRBD1	TRBV6-1	TRBJ1-4	TGTGCCAGCAGCTCCGGGACAGGGGGTGAAAAACTGTTTTTT	CASSSGTGGEKLFF
NA	TRBD1	TRBV11-2	TRBJ2-5	TGTGCCAGCAGCGCCGGGACAGGGGAAGGGACCCAGTACTTC	CASSAGTGEGTQYF
few	NA	TRBV7-3	TRBJ2-1	TGTGCCAGCAGCGGCCGGGACCGGGAGCAGTTCTTC	CASSGRDREQFF
NA	NA	TRBV5-6	TRBJ2-5	TGTGCCAGCAGCCAAACCGGGGCCCAAGAGACCCAGTACTTC	CASSQTGAQETQYF
NA	TRBD1	TRBV5-1	TRBJ2-3	TGCGCCAGCAGCTTGGCCGGGACAGGGGCTAGCACAGATACGCAGTATTTT	CASSLAGTGASTDTQYF
NA	NA	TRBV6-5	TRBJ2-1	TGTGCCAGCAGCTCCCAGGGGAATGAGCAGTTCTTC	CASSSQGNEQFF
NA	NA	TRBV7-8	TRBJ1-1	TGTGCCAGCAGCTTCGGGGACATAGGGTCGGGCACTGAAGCTTTCTTT	CASSFGDIGSGTEAFF
NA	NA	TRBV11-3	TRBJ2-1	TGTGCCAGCAGCTCCCTAAATGAGCAGTTCTTC	CASSSLNEQFF
NA	TRBD2	TRBV27	TRBJ2-1	TGTGCCAGCAGGCCTAATAGCGGGAGCTACTACAATGAGCAGTTCTTC	CASRPNSGSYYNEQFF
NA	NA	TRBV30	TRBJ1-1	TGTGCCTGGAGTTCGCAGAACACTGAAGCTTTCTTT	CAWSSQNTEAFF
NA	NA	TRBV11-2	TRBJ2-3	TGTGCCAGCAGCTTAGTCTCGGCGGCCAGCACAGATACGCAGTATTTT	CASSLVSAASTDTQYF
NA	NA	TRBV9	TRBJ2-7	TGTGCCAGCAGCGTGGGGGGGCGGGCCTACGAGCAGTACTTC	CASSVGGRAYEQYF
NA	NA	TRBV2	TRBJ2-3	TGTGCCAGCAGTGAAAGCTGGAAGGGATCAGATACGCAGTATTTT	CASSESWKGSDTQYF
NA	TRBD1	TRBV11-2	TRBJ1-2	TGTGCCAGCAGCTTTCGGACAGGGGGCTATGGCTACACCTTC	CASSFRTGGYGYTF
NA	NA	TRBV27	TRBJ1-5	TGTGCCAGCAGTTTAGACAATAGCAATCAGCCCCAGCATTTT	CASSLDNSNQPQHF
NA	NA	TRBV5-1	TRBJ2-2	TGCGCCAGCAGCTTGGTTCAGTCCGGGGAGCTGTTTTTT	CASSLVQSGELFF
NA	NA	TRBV7-2	TRBJ2-7	TGTGCCAGCAGCTCGGGAGTTACGTACGAGCAGTACTTC	CASSSGVTYEQYF
NA	TRBD1	TRBV4-1	TRBJ1-1	TGCGCCAGCAGCCGAGGGGACAGCCCGAACACTGAAGCTTTCTTT	CASSRGDSPNTEAFF
NA	NA	TRBV5-6	TRBJ2-7	TGTGCCAGCAGCTTGGAGGCGCGCGGCGGTGTTTACGAGCAGTACTTC	CASSLEARGGVYEQYF
NA	NA	TRBV25-1	TRBJ2-5	TGTGCCAGCACCCCGGGGGATCAGGGTTGGGAGACCCAGTACTTC	CASTPGDQGWETQYF
few	NA	TRBV28	TRBJ1-1	TGTGCCAGCAGTCAGGGTGGGGGCTACACTGAAGCTTTCTTT	CASSQGGGYTEAFF
NA	NA	TRBV19	TRBJ2-3	TGTGCCAGTAGTGTGGCTAGAATAGCAGATACGCAGTATTTT	CASSVARIADTQYF
NA	TRBD1	TRBV13	TRBJ1-3	TGTGCCAGCAGCTTTGGACAGGGTAGAAACACCATATATTTT	CASSFGQGRNTIYF
NA	TRBD1	TRBV12-5	TRBJ2-6	TGTGCTAGTGGGGGACAGGGGGCATCTGGGGCCAACGTCCTGACTTTC	CASGGQGASGANVLTF
NA	TRBD1	TRBV15	TRBJ1-1	TGTGCCACCAGCAGAGGACAGGGCGGCACTGAAGCTTTCTTT	CATSRGQGGTEAFF
once	TRBD1	TRBV19	TRBJ1-2	TGTGCCAGTAGTAACCGGACAGGGGCTAAGAGTAATGTTGGCTACACCTTC	CASSNRTGAKSNVGYTF
few	NA	TRBV7-2	TRBJ2-7	TGTGCCAGCAGCTTAGTGGAGTCCTACGAGCAGTACTTC	CASSLVESYEQYF
NA	NA	TRBV5-6	TRBJ1-6	TGTGCCAGCAGCTCCGGTAGGGGGTATAATTCACCCCTCCACTTT	CASSSGRGYNSPLHF
NA	TRBD2	TRBV19	TRBJ2-7	TGTGCCAGTAGCGGGGGTCAGCGGGGGGACCCCTACGAGCAGTACTTC	CASSGGQRGDPYEQYF
NA	NA	TRBV4-2	TRBJ2-7	TGTGCCAGCAGCCAAGGTTTCCAGGCCGGCTACGAGCAGTACTTC	CASSQGFQAGYEQYF
NA	NA	TRBV15	TRBJ1-4	TGTGCCACCAGCAGAGACCAGGAAGTTGGAAAACTGTTTTTT	CATSRDQEVGKLFF
NA	NA	TRBV2	TRBJ2-1	TGTGCCAGCAGGCCCAAGTCCTCCTACAATGAGCAGTTCTTC	CASRPKSSYNEQFF
once	TRBD2	TRBV7-2	TRBJ2-7	TGTGCCAGCACCCGGGACTACCCCTACGAGCAGTACTTC	CASTRDYPYEQYF
NA	NA	TRBV5-1	TRBJ2-1	TGCGCCAGCAGCTCCCTACAGGGCGATGAGCAGTTCTTC	CASSSLQGDEQFF
NA	NA	TRBV5-6	TRBJ1-2	TGTGCCAGCAGCCCGGGGACGGGGGATTTTGTTTATGGCTACACCTTC	CASSPGTGDFVYGYTF
NA	NA	TRBV25-1	TRBJ2-1	TGTGCCAGCAGCCCTGGGAGAAGCTCCTACAATGAGCAGTTCTTC	CASSPGRSSYNEQFF
NA	NA	TRBV6-5	TRBJ1-2	TGTGCCAGCACTTCGGGTTCCTATGGCTACACCTTC	CASTSGSYGYTF
NA	TRBD2	TRBV9	TRBJ2-1	TGTGCCAGCAGCGTGGGGGGGACTAGCCCGAATGAGCAGTTCTTC	CASSVGGTSPNEQFF
NA	NA	TRBV19	TRBJ1-5	TGTGCCAGTACCCTGGGATGGGGCAATCAGCCCCAGCATTTT	CASTLGWGNQPQHF
few	NA	TRBV5-1	TRBJ2-6	TGCGCCAGCAGCTTAGGAGGGGCTGGGGCCAACGTCCTGACTTTC	CASSLGGAGANVLTF
NA	TRBD1	TRBV9	TRBJ2-7	TGTGCCAGCAGCCCTTGGACAGGGGGCTACGAGCAGTACTTC	CASSPWTGGYEQYF
NA	NA	TRBV5-1	TRBJ2-7	TGCGCCAGCAGCTCCTCAGACTACGAGCAGTACTTC	CASSSSDYEQYF
few	NA	TRBV27	TRBJ1-2	TGCCCTGCTCCGAACTATGGCTACACCTTC	CPAPNYGYTF
NA	NA	TRBV19	TRBJ2-2	TGTGCCAGTAGTTTTTTAACCGGGGAGCTGTTTTTT	CASSFLTGELFF
once	NA	TRBV2	TRBJ1-4	TGTGCCAGCCGTCGGAGCCCTGAGGAAAAACTGTTTTTT	CASRRSPEEKLFF
NA	NA	TRBV4-3	TRBJ2-6	TGCGCCAGCAGCCCGGTAGGGATTGGGGCCAACGTCCTGACTTTC	CASSPVGIGANVLTF
once	TRBD2	TRBV5-4	TRBJ2-2	TGTGCCAGCAGCTTGATGTCAGCGGGAGGAGCCGGGGAGCTGTTTTTT	CASSLMSAGGAGELFF
NA	NA	TRBV5-1	TRBJ1-1	TGCGCCAGCAGCTTGGGGCAGGGAGGAAACACTGAAGCTTTCTTT	CASSLGQGGNTEAFF
NA	NA	TRBV11-3	TRBJ2-2	TGTGCCAGCAGCTTGGAGGGTCGGGAGACCGGGGAGCTGTTTTTT	CASSLEGRETGELFF
NA	TRBD2	TRBV27	TRBJ2-1	TGTGCCAGCATCGGGCTCCGGGGGGGCAATGAGCAGTTCTTC	CASIGLRGGNEQFF
NA	NA	TRBV4-1	TRBJ2-7	TGCGCCAGCAGCCGCCCGGGACTCAACGAGCAGTACTTC	CASSRPGLNEQYF
NA	NA	TRBV12-5	TRBJ2-3	TGTGCTAGTGGCCCGCGCCAAGATACGCAGTATTTT	CASGPRQDTQYF
NA	TRBD1	TRBV7-9	TRBJ1-5	TGTGCCAGCAGCTTGACAGGGAACAATCAGCCCCAGCATTTT	CASSLTGNNQPQHF
NA	TRBD2	TRBV7-9	TRBJ2-1	TGTGCCAGCAGCTTACCGGGACTACCAAACAATGAGCAGTTCTTC	CASSLPGLPNNEQFF
NA	NA	TRBV11-2	TRBJ1-5	TGTGCCAGCAGCTTAGTGGTGCGTAATCAGCCCCAGCATTTT	CASSLVVRNQPQHF
once	NA	TRBV7-8	TRBJ1-3	TGTGCCAGCAGCTTAGAACAGATGGTCTCTGGAAACACCATATATTTT	CASSLEQMVSGNTIYF
NA	NA	TRBV7-5	TRBJ1-2	TGTGCCAGAAAATTTGACCCTCGACCGGGACAGGCGGCGTCTGCCTATGGCTACACCTTC	CARKFDPRPGQAASAYGYTF
NA	NA	TRBV18	TRBJ1-1	TGTGCCAGCTCACCGGACACGGGGAACACTGAAGCTTTCTTT	CASSPDTGNTEAFF